Given below is one T cell receptor (beta chain) in context. This sample stems from a study of blood T cells in healthy people across ages. CDR1 MGHDK and CDR2 SYGVNS come from the germline V gene. V lost 9 bases and J lost 1, with 7 bases in between. This CDR3 comprises 13 residues. Together with a sample-barcoded 5' primer, a J-beta primer mix was included in a second PCR lasting about 7 to 12 cycles. The template-switch adaptor was a 5' adaptor with 12 random nucleotides. It tagged each cDNA molecule. TCRdb itself ran the 5' RACE reads through MiXCR, one entry per CDR3 protein. The profile covers 2 million or so distinct CDR3 sequences, with around 50% appearing a single time and more than 2% taken by the ten largest.

Sequencing input: blood. The sequence came from a woman aged 40 to 49 in good health. This chain uses TRBV25-1 with TRBJ2-6; no clear D gene. This chain's CDR3 is CARRASGANVLTF. In DNA form, the CDR3 reads TGTGCCAGAAGGGCGTCTGGGGCCAACGTCCTGACTTTC.